One and the same sample provided the 22 T cell receptor beta chains below, sequenced in a study of vaccination and CD4 T cells after COVID-19. Treatment: roughly 10-day PBMC culture with coronavirus spike peptide pools or control peptides (ViraFEST assay). An Oncomine TCR Beta short-read assay was used to sequence the DNA from cultured CD4+ T cells. Using its own MiXCR run on the PCR reads, TCRdb lists one record per CDR3 protein. The sample has about 14,000 distinct CDR3 sequences, 43% seen once; the top ten hold more than 15%. The antigens these receptors bind are not known. The sample was cultured CD4+ T cells from blood. The origin of the receptors is a human donor with COVID-19.

This clonotype was seen only a few times. The gene calls are TRBV20-1 and TRBJ2-3; 8 nucleotides match TRBD2. The CDR3 loop spans 15 amino acids. V shed 5 bases, J shed 0 bases, and the junction held 7 bases outside the gene matches. The germline CDR1 and CDR2 sequences are DFQATT and SNEGSKA (reference sequence). The DNA for the CDR3 is TGCAGTGCTGAATTGGCGGGGGGAAGCACAGATACGCAGTATTTT. Protein product: CSAELAGGSTDTQYF.

The chain has TRBV7-2 and TRBJ1-1; 7 bases agree with TRBD1. The length of the CDR3 is 16 residues. Germline CDR1 reads SGHTA; CDR2 reads FQGNSA. V lost 3 bases, J lost 5 bases, and 12 bases stayed unmatched. This CDR3 reads CASSFRSTGMGTEAFF. The CDR3 DNA reads as TGTGCCAGCAGCTTTAGGTCGACAGGGATGGGGACTGAAGCTTTCTTT.

CDR3 residues: CSARAPDLEDQPQHF. CDR3 nucleotide sequence: TGCAGTGCTAGAGCCCCCGATCTAGAGGATCAGCCCCAGCATTTT. V gene TRBV20-1 combines with J gene TRBJ1-5; no clear D gene. Trimming removed 1 base at V and 5 bases at J, with 15 bases between. The CDR3 runs 15 residues. The germline V gene has CDR1 DFQATT and CDR2 SNEGSKA (reference sequence).

The rearrangement uses TRBV11-3 and TRBJ2-7; the D gene is possibly TRBD1 (6 bases). The CDR3 is made up of 15 amino acids. Germline lookup yields CDR1 SGHNT and CDR2 YENEEA. Trimming removed 8 bases at V and 5 bases at J, with 22 bases between. The CDR3 is CASAPNHRALNEQYF. The CDR3 DNA reads as TGTGCCAGCGCCCCCAACCACAGGGCTTTAAACGAGCAGTACTTC.

As DNA, the CDR3 is TGCAGAATACGGACCCCTGGGAATGAGCAGTTCTTC. Its translation is CRIRTPGNEQFF. The rearrangement links TRBV20-1 to TRBJ2-1; D ambiguous. The CDR3 spans 12 residues. Looked up from germline, CDR1 is DFQATT and CDR2 is SNEGSKA (reference sequence).

The V and J genes are TRBV30 and TRBJ1-2, with D uncertain. Germline V gene sequence: CDR1 GTSNPN, CDR2 SVGIG (reference sequence). The CDR3 totals 15 residues. Trimming removed 0 bases from V and 7 bases from J, with 18 bases in between. The CDR3: CAWSVRRALVAGYTF. For the CDR3, the DNA is TGTGCCTGGAGTGTACGTAGGGCGCTAGTGGCTGGCTACACCTTC. Full variable domain (remainder filled in from reference TRBV30 and TRBJ1-2): SQTIHQWPATLVQPVGSPLSLECTVEGTSNPNLYWYRQAAGRGLQLLFYSVGIGQISSEVPQNLSASRPQDRQFILSSKKLLLSDSGFYLCAWSVRRALVAGYTFGSGTRLTVV.

The rearrangement links TRBV7-2 to TRBJ1-4, with TRBD1 as a possible D gene (5 bases). The ends were cut back, 1 base at V and 7 bases at J, with 10 bases in the middle. Per germline, CDR1 SGHTA and CDR2 FQGNSA. The CDR3 is made up of 14 amino acids. CDR3 coding DNA: TGTGCCAGCAGCTTAGGGGGGGAGGGTGAAAAACTGTTTTTT. This sequence encodes CASSLGGEGEKLFF.

The CDR3 sequence: CAWSVGPRHGQETQYF. CDR3 DNA: TGTGCCTGGAGTGTAGGCCCCCGACACGGCCAAGAGACCCAGTACTTC. The chain employs TRBV30 and TRBJ2-5; D uncertain. CDR1 and CDR2 (germline): GTSNPN, SVGIG (reference sequence). Deletions cut 0 bases from V and 1 base from J, with 15 bases between. The CDR3 consists of 16 residues.

The rearrangement joins TRBV6-1 to TRBJ2-5; 11 bases line up with TRBD2. The CDR3 loop spans 15 amino acids. The germline CDR1 and CDR2 sequences are MNHNS and SASEGT. The V and J ends lost 1 base and 5 bases, in that order; junction bases with no gene match: 3. DNA for the CDR3: TGTGCCAGCAGTGAAGGGTTAGCGGGAGGGGAGACCCAGTACTTC. Translated, it gives CASSEGLAGGETQYF.

The rearrangement uses TRBV5-4 and TRBJ1-6; possible D gene TRBD1, 5 bases. CDR1 and CDR2 (germline): SGHNT, YYREEE (reference sequence). V was trimmed by 0 bases and J by 9 bases, leaving 25 bases between them. The CDR3 runs to 19 residues. CDR3 sequence: CASSLGEGPSIDSGSPLHF. The DNA for the CDR3 is TGTGCCAGCAGCTTGGGAGAGGGACCTTCGATAGACTCTGGTTCACCCCTCCACTTT. The full variable domain, with the rest looked up from reference TRBV5-4 and TRBJ1-6, is ETGVTQSPTHLIKTRGQQVTLRCSSQSGHNTVSWYQQALGQGPQFIFQYYREEENGRGNFPPRFSGLQFPNYSSELNVNALELDDSALYLCASSLGEGPSIDSGSPLHFGNGTRLTVT.

V is TRBV19 and J is TRBJ2-2; 7 nucleotides align to TRBD1. Germline V gene data show CDR1 as LNHDA and CDR2 as SQIVND (reference sequence). Trimming took 6 bases from V and 6 from J; bases not matched to a gene: 7. This CDR3 has 14 residues. The CDR3 reads CASRGTGVAGELFF. The CDR3 coding sequence is TGTGCCAGTAGGGGCACAGGGGTGGCCGGGGAGCTGTTTTTT.

The chain couples TRBV5-1 to TRBJ1-5; D gene uncertain. Germline V gene data show CDR1 as SGHRS and CDR2 as YFSETQ. The CDR3 is 14 residues long. V gave up 0 bases and J gave up 6 bases, with 10 bases separating them. In DNA, the CDR3 is TGCGCCAGCAGCTTGGGAGACTGGGGTCAGCCCCAGCATTTT. This sequence encodes CASSLGDWGQPQHF.

V is TRBV7-2 and J is TRBJ1-5; weak D call: TRBD1 (5 bases). The V end was cut by 4 bases, the J end by 3 bases, with 13 bases between. From germline, CDR1 is SGHTA and CDR2 FQGNSA. The CDR3 runs to 15 residues. CDR3 nucleotide sequence: TGTGCCAGCAGCTCCTCGGGACGCCCCAATCAGCCCCAGCATTTT. Translated: CASSSSGRPNQPQHF.

The rearrangement joins TRBV6-2 or TRBV6-3 to TRBJ1-6, with a possible D match to TRBD1 (6 bases). Germline CDR1 and CDR2: MNHEY and SVGEGT. Trimming took off 2 bases at V and 5 bases at J, with 13 bases between the two ends. The CDR3 totals 16 residues. CDR3 in DNA: TGTGCCAGCAGTTACGGCGTCAGGGGAAATAATTCACCCCTCCACTTT. It codes for CASSYGVRGNNSPLHF.

There are a few counts of this clonotype. This rearrangement joins TRBV2 to TRBJ2-7; a weak D match, TRBD2 (7 bases). The CDR3 totals 12 residues. Trimming removed 8 bases at V and 5 bases at J, with 13 bases between. Germline V CDR1 and CDR2: SNHLY, FYNNEI. The CDR3 bases are TGTGCCAGCGGGGGGGCTAGCAACGAGCAGTACTTC. Encoded protein: CASGGASNEQYF.

This clonotype has only a few counts. The gene calls are TRBV20-1 and TRBJ1-1, with TRBD1 as a possible D gene (6 bases). V was pared by 3 bases and J by 4 bases, with 12 bases between. The germline gives CDR1 DFQATT, CDR2 SNEGSKA (reference sequence). CDR3 length: 13 residues. The CDR3 loop reads CSASSGDGTEAFF. The CDR3, as DNA: TGCAGTGCTAGCTCAGGGGATGGCACTGAAGCTTTCTTT.

The V call is TRBV12-3 or TRBV12-4, the J call TRBJ2-1; D call uncertain. V was pared by 6 bases and J by 4 bases, with 13 bases between. The CDR3 length is 14 residues. The CDR3 nucleotides read TGTGCCAGCAGGGGTTGGTACCAATACAATGAGCAGTTCTTC. It encodes CASRGWYQYNEQFF.

The gene calls are TRBV6-2 or TRBV6-3 and TRBJ1-1; D gene uncertain. This CDR3 spans 11 amino acids. Trimming stripped 4 bases from V and 4 bases from J, with 4 bases between. Looked up from germline, CDR1 is MNHEY and CDR2 is SVGEGT. The CDR3 DNA reads as TGTGCCAGCAGTTGGGCCACTGAAGCTTTCTTT. It codes for CASSWATEAFF.

This chain connects TRBV7-3 to TRBJ1-2, with TRBD1 as a possible D gene (5 bases). CDR3 length: 15 amino acids. The germline V and J ends were trimmed by 3 bases and 2 bases, with 13 bases remaining between them. Germline V gives CDR1 SGHTA, CDR2 FQGTGA. The CDR3 protein is CASSFLGGGNYGYTF. DNA of the CDR3: TGTGCCAGCAGCTTCCTTGGGGGAGGAAACTATGGCTACACCTTC. The full variable domain, completed using reference TRBV7-3 and TRBJ1-2, is GAGVSQTPSNKVTEKGKYVELRCDPISGHTALYWYRQSLGQGPEFLIYFQGTGAADDSGLPNDRFFAVRPEGSVSTLKIQRTERGDSAVYLCASSFLGGGNYGYTFGSGTRLTVV.

The sample holds a few counts of this clonotype. V gene TRBV19 combines with J gene TRBJ2-2, with 8 bases lining up with TRBD2. Germline loops: CDR1 LNHDA, CDR2 SQIVND (reference sequence). J lost 4 bases, V lost 6 bases, and 7 bases had no gene match. This CDR3 contains 15 residues. CDR3 nucleotide sequence: TGTGCCAGTAGCATTAGCGGGGTTAGCACCGGGGAGCTGTTTTTT. Translated, it gives CASSISGVSTGELFF.

This clonotype has a single count. This chain joins TRBV28 and TRBJ1-2; perhaps TRBD1 as D (5 bases). Looked up from germline, CDR1 is MDHEN and CDR2 is SYDVKM. The CDR3 loop spans 14 amino acids. V lost 10 bases to trimming and J lost 8 bases, with 23 bases between them. The CDR3 loop reads CATEVPGKLSGYTF. The DNA of the CDR3 is TGTGCCACCGAGGTTCCAGGGAAGTTATCCGGCTACACCTTC.

This clonotype appeared a few times. For the CDR3, the DNA is TGCGCCAGCATTGGGTCACCCCTCCACTTT. It codes for CASIGSPLHF. This rearrangement joins TRBV10-1 to TRBJ1-6; unclear D gene. The CDR3 consists of 10 residues. V gave up 7 bases and J gave up 10 bases, with 5 bases separating them. The germline CDR1 and CDR2 sequences are WNHNN and SYGVQD (reference sequence).